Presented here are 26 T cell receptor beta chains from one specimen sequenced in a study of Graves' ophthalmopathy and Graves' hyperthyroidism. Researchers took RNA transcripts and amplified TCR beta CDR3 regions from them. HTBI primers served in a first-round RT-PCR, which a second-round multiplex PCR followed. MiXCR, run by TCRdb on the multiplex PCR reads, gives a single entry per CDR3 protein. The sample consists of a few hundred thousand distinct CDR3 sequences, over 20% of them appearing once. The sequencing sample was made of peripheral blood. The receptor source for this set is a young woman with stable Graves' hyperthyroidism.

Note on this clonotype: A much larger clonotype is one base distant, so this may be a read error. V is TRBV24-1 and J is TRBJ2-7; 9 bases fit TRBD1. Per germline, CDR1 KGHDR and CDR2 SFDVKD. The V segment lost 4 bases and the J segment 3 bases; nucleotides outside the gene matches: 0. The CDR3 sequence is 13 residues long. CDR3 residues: CATSETGGYEQYF. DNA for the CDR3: TGTGCCACCAGTGAGACAGGGGGCTACGAGCAGTACTTC.

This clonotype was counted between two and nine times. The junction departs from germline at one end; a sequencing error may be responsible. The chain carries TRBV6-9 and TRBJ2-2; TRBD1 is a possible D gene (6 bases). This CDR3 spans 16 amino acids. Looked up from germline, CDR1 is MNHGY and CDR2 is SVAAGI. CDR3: CASSYRNGQNTGELCF. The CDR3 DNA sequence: TGTGCCAGCAGTTATCGTAACGGACAGAACACCGGGGAGCTGTGTTTT.

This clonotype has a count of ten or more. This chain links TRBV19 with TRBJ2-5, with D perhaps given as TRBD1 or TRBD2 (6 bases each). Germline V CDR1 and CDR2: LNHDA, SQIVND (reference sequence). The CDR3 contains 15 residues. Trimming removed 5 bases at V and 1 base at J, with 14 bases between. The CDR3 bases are TGTGCCAGTAGTGCCGCGGGACATCCCCAAGAGACCCAGTACTTC. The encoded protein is CASSAAGHPQETQYF.

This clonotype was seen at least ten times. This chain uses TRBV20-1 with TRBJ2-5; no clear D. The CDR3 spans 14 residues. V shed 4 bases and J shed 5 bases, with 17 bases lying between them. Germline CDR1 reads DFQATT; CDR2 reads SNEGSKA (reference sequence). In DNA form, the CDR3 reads TGCAGTGCTAACTGGGGATCCACCTTGGAGACCCAGTACTTC. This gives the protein CSANWGSTLETQYF.

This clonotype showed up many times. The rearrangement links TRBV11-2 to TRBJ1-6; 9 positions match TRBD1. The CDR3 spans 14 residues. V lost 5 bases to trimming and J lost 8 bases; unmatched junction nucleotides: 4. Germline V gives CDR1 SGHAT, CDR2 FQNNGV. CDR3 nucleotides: TGTGCCAGCAGCACGGGACAGGGCTATTCACCCCTCCACTTT. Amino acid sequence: CASSTGQGYSPLHF.

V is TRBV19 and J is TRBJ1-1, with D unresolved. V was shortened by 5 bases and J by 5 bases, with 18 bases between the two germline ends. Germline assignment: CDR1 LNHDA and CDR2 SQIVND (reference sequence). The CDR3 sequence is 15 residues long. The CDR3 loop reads CASSGRLGVVTEAFF. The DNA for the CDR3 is TGTGCCAGTAGTGGCCGCCTTGGGGTCGTGACTGAAGCTTTCTTT.

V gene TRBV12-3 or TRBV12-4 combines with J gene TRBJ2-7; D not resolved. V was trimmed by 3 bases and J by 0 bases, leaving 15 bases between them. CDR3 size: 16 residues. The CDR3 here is CASSFNRGQRSYEQYF. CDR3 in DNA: TGTGCCAGCAGTTTTAACCGAGGCCAGCGCTCCTACGAGCAGTACTTC.

CDR3 DNA sequence: TGTGCCAGCAGCCTTACTAGCAGCTCCTACAATGAGCAGTTCTTC. Amino acids: CASSLTSSSYNEQFF. V usage is TRBV11-2 and J usage is TRBJ2-1; possible D gene TRBD2, 6 bases. Germline assignment: CDR1 SGHAT and CDR2 FQNNGV. V lost 5 bases to trimming and J lost 0 bases, with 11 bases between them. The CDR3 totals 15 residues.

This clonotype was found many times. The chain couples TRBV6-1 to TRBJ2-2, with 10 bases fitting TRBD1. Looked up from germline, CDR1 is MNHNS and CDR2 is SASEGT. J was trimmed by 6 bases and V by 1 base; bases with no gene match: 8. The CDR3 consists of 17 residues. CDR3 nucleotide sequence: TGTGCCAGCAGTGAAGTACGGCCCGACAGGGGGCCCGGGGAGCTGTTTTTT. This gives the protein CASSEVRPDRGPGELFF.

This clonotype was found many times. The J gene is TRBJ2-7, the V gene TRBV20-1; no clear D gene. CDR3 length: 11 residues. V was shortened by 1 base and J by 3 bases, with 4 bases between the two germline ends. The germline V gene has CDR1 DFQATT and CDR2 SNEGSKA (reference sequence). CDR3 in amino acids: CSARVDYEQYF. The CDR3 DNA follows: TGCAGTGCTAGAGTGGACTACGAGCAGTACTTC.

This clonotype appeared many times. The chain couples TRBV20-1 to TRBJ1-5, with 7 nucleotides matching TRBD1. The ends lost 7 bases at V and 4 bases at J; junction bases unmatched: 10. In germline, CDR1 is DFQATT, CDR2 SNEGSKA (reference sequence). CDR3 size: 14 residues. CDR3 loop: CSDHPGTVNQPQHF. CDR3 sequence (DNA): TGCAGTGACCACCCGGGGACAGTAAATCAGCCCCAGCATTTT.

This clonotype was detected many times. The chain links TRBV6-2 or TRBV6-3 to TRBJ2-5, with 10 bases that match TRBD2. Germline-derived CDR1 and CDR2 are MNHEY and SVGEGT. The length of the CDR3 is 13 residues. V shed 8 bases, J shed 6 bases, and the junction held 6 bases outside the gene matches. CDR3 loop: CASSGLALKTQYF. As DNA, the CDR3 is TGTGCCAGCTCGGGACTAGCGTTAAAGACCCAGTACTTC.

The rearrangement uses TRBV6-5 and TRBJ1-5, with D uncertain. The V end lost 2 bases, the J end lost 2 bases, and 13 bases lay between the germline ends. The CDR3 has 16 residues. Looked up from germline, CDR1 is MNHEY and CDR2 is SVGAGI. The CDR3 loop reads CASSYTKRLGNQPQHF. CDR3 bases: TGTGCCAGCAGTTACACAAAACGATTGGGCAATCAGCCCCAGCATTTT.

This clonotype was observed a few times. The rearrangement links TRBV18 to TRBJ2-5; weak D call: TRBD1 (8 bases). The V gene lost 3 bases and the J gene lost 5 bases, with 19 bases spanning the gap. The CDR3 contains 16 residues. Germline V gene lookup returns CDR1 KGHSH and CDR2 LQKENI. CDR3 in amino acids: CASSPWQGAREETQYF. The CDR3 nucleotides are TGTGCCAGCTCACCTTGGCAGGGGGCGCGGGAGGAGACCCAGTACTTC.

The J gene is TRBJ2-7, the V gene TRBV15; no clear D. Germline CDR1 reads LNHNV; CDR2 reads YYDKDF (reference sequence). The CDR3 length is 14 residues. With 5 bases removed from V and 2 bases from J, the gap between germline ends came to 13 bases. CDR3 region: CATSPGKGAYEQYF. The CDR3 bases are TGTGCCACCAGCCCGGGTAAAGGCGCCTACGAGCAGTACTTC.

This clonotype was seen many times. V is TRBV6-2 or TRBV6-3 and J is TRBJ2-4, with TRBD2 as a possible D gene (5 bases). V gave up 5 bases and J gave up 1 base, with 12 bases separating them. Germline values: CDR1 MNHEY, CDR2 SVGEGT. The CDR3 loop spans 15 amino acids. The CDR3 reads CASSRPTRAKNIQYF. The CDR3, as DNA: TGTGCCAGCAGTCGTCCCACTAGGGCCAAAAACATTCAGTACTTC.

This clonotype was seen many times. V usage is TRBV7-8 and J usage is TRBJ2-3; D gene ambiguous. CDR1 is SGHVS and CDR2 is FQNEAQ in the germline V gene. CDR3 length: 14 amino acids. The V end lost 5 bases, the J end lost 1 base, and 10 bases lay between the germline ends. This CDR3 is CASSPGVRTDTQYF. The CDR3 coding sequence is TGTGCCAGCAGCCCAGGAGTGCGCACAGATACGCAGTATTTT.

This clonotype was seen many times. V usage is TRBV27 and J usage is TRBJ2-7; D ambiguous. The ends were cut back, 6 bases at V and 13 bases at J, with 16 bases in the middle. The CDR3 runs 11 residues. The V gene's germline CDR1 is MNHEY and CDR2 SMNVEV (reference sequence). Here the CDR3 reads CASRPLTKFYF. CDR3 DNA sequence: TGTGCCAGCAGACCCCTGACCAAATTTTACTTC.

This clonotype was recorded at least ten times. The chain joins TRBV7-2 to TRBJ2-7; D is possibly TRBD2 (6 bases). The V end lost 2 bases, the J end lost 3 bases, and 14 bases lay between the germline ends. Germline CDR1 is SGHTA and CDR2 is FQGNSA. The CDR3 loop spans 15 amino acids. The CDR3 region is CASSLRSSAFYEQYF. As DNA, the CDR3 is TGTGCCAGCAGCTTAAGGTCTAGCGCTTTCTACGAGCAGTACTTC.

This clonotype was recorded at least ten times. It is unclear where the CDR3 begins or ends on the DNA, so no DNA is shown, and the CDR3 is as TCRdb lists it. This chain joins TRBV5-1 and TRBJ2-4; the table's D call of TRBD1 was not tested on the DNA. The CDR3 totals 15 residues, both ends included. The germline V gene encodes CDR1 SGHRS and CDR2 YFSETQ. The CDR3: CASSLAWGEGNIKYF.

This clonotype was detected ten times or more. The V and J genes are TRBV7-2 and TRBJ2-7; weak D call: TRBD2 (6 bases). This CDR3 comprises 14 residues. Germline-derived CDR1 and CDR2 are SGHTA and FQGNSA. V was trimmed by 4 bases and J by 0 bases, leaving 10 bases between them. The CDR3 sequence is CASSSDYVSYEQYF. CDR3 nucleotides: TGTGCCAGCAGCTCGGACTACGTCTCCTACGAGCAGTACTTC.

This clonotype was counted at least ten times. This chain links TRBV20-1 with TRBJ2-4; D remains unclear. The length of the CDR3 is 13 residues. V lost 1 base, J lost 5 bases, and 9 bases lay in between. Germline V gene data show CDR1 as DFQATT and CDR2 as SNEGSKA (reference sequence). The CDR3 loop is CSARGSLQNIQYF. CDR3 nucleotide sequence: TGCAGTGCTAGAGGGTCCCTACAAAACATTCAGTACTTC.

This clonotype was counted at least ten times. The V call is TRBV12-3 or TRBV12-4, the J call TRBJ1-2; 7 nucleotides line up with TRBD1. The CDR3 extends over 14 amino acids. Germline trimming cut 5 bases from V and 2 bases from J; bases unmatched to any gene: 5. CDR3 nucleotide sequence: TGTGCCAGCAGTGCCGGGACAGTGAACTATGGCTACACCTTC. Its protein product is CASSAGTVNYGYTF.

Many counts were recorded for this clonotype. The CDR3 loop reads CASSSVIAGSSSYEQYF. For the CDR3, the DNA is TGTGCCAGCAGTTCTGTAATAGCGGGATCCAGCTCCTACGAGCAGTACTTC. This chain links TRBV27 with TRBJ2-7; TRBD2 aligns across 8 bases. The CDR3 is made up of 17 amino acids. V shed 4 bases, J shed 0 bases, and the junction held 11 bases outside the gene matches. Germline-derived CDR1 and CDR2 are MNHEY and SMNVEV (reference sequence).

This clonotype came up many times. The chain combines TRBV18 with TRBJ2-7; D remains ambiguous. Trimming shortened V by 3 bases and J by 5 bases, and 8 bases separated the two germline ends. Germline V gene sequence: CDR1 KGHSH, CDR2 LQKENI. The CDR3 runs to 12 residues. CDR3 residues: CASSPIGDEQYF. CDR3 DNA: TGTGCCAGCTCACCTATCGGTGACGAGCAGTACTTC.

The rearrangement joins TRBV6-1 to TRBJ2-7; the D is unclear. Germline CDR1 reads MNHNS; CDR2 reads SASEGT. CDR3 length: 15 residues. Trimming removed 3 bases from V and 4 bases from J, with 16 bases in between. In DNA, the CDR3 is TGTGCCAGCAGTGAGATTGGAGAGATCGTGTACGAGCAGTACTTC. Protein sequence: CASSEIGEIVYEQYF.